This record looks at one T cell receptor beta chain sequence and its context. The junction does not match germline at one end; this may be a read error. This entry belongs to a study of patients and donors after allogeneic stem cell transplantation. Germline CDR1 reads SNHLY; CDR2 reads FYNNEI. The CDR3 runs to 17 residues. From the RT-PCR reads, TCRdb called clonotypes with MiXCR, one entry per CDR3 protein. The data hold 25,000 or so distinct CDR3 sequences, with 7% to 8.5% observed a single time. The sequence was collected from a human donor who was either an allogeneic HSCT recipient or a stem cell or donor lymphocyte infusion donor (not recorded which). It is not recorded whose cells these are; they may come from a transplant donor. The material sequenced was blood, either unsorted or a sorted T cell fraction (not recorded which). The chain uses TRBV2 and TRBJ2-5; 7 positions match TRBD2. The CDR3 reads CASSFRGGVLSQETEDF. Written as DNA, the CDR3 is TGTGCCAGCAGTTTTCGCGGGGGAGTCCTCAGTCAGGAGACTGAGGACTTC.